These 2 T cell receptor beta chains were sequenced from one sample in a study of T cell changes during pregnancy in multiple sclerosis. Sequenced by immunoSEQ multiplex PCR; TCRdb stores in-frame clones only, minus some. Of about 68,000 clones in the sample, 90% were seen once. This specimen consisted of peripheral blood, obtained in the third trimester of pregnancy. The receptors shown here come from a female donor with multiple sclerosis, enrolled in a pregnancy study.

CDR3 sequence: CAWRAPSYNEQFF. The CDR3 DNA is TGTGCCTGGAGAGCCCCCTCCTACAATGAGCAGTTCTTC. This chain uses TRBV30 with TRBJ2-1; D is unclear. The V and J ends lost 3 bases and 0 bases respectively, with 6 bases between them. The CDR3 spans 13 residues. Germline assignment: CDR1 GTSNPN and CDR2 SVGIG (reference sequence).

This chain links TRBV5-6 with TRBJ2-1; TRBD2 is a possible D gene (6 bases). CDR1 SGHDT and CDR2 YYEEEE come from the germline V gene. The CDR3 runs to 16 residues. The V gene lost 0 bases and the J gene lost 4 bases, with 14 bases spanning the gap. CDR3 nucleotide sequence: TGTGCCAGCAGCTTGGGGGGAGGTTCCCCTTACAATGAGCAGTTCTTC. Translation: CASSLGGGSPYNEQFF.